A selection of T cell receptor beta chains follows, all from one sample in a study of T cell responses to AZD1222 COVID-19 vaccine. TCRdb's table, derived via immunoSEQ multiplex PCR, lists solely in-frame clones and lacks some. The table includes 150,000 to 200,000 clones, 70% to 90% detected once. The sample was peripheral blood, taken 28 days after the second AZD1222 dose. The receptors originated from an adult who received the AZD1222 COVID-19 vaccine. CDR3s include the opening cysteine and the closing phenylalanine or tryptophan. The D gene is left open where the match is weak. Clone sizes are given selectively: once, few, many, or a class where the clone is expanded.

TRBV3-1/TRBV3-2	TRBJ1-1	NA	NA	TGTGCCAGCAGCCAAGCCCCTGGGGCAGTAAGCACTGAAGCTTTCTTT	CASSQAPGAVSTEAFF
TRBV7-9	TRBJ2-1	NA	NA	TGTGCCAGCAGCTTTTTAGTTTACAATGAGCAGTTCTTC	CASSFLVYNEQFF
TRBV30	TRBJ1-1	NA	NA	TGTGCCTGGAGTACCTACAGGAGTGAAGCTTTCTTT	CAWSTYRSEAFF
TRBV3-1/TRBV3-2	TRBJ1-1	NA	NA	TGTGCCAGCAGCCAAGATCTGCCAGGCACTGAAGCTTTCTTT	CASSQDLPGTEAFF
TRBV30	TRBJ1-2	NA	TRBD1	TGTGCCTGGAGTGCCGGGACAGGGAATCGCTACACCTTC	CAWSAGTGNRYTF
TRBV4-2	TRBJ1-2	NA	TRBD1	TGTGCCAGCAGCCAAGAAACGACAGGGCCCCTCTATGGCTACACCTTC	CASSQETTGPLYGYTF
TRBV14	TRBJ1-5	NA	TRBD1	TGTGCCAGCAGCGGGACAGGCAATCAGCCCCAGCATTTT	CASSGTGNQPQHF
TRBV27	TRBJ1-2	few	TRBD1	TGTGCCAGCAGTTTAAGGTGGGCAGGGGGCGGCTACACCTTC	CASSLRWAGGGYTF
TRBV9	TRBJ1-2	NA	NA	TGTGCCAGCAGCGAGGGCCCAGGGATATGGTATGGCTACACCTTC	CASSEGPGIWYGYTF
TRBV20-1	TRBJ1-2	NA	NA	TGCAGTGCTAGTGAACCAGGGTATGGCTACACCTTC	CSASEPGYGYTF
TRBV7-2	TRBJ1-6	NA	NA	TGTGCCAGCAGCTTATCTGGCGGGGCTCGGAATTCACCCCTCCACTTT	CASSLSGGARNSPLHF
TRBV9	TRBJ2-2	NA	NA	TGTGCCAGCAGCGTAGGTCCTGGGGGCCCGAACACCGGGGAGCTGTTTTTT	CASSVGPGGPNTGELFF
TRBV27	TRBJ2-7	NA	NA	TGTGCCAGCAGTCTAATAGAGGGGCACTACGAGCAGTACTTC	CASSLIEGHYEQYF
TRBV27	TRBJ1-6	NA	NA	TGTGCCAGCAGCCGTAAGGCAGGGAGCTTAGATTCACCCCTCCACTTT	CASSRKAGSLDSPLHF
TRBV5-1	TRBJ2-7	NA	TRBD1	TGCGCCAGCAGCAACTCCCCCTTGGGACAGGGGTCCGAGCAGTACTTC	CASSNSPLGQGSEQYF
TRBV7-8	TRBJ2-7	NA	TRBD2	TGTGCCAGCAGCTTAGTAGCGGGGGGGCTCGAGCAGTACTTC	CASSLVAGGLEQYF
TRBV7-8	TRBJ2-3	NA	NA	TGTGCCAGCAGCTTAGAGCACCCCCCGCAGTATTTT	CASSLEHPPQYF
TRBV27	TRBJ1-1	few	NA	TGTGCCAGCAGTTTGAGGACCTTGACTGAAGCTTTCTTT	CASSLRTLTEAFF
TRBV2	TRBJ2-7	NA	NA	TGTGCCAGCAGAGTTCCCGATACCTACGAGCAGTACTTC	CASRVPDTYEQYF
TRBV4-1	TRBJ2-7	NA	TRBD1	TGCGCCAGCAGCCAAGAGGGGACAGGGCCCTACGAGCAGTACTTC	CASSQEGTGPYEQYF
TRBV3-1/TRBV3-2	TRBJ2-5	NA	NA	TGTGCCAGCGAGGGGCCCCAAGAGACCCAGTACTTC	CASEGPQETQYF
TRBV7-8	TRBJ1-5	NA	TRBD1	TGTGCCAGCAGCGGCACAGGGGTAGGAAATCAGCCCCAGCATTTT	CASSGTGVGNQPQHF
TRBV24-1	TRBJ1-5	NA	NA	TGTGCCACCAGTGATGGTAGGTCGAGAAAGCCCCAGCATTTT	CATSDGRSRKPQHF
TRBV4-2	TRBJ2-7	NA	TRBD2	TGTGCCAGCAGCCAAGAAGCGGGGGGGAACTACGAGCAGTACTTC	CASSQEAGGNYEQYF
TRBV5-4	TRBJ1-5	NA	NA	TGTGCCAGCAGCTTGGGAGGGAGCAATCAGCCCCAGCATTTT	CASSLGGSNQPQHF
TRBV18	TRBJ2-7	NA	TRBD2	TGTGCCAGCTCACCAATGGCGGGAGGCGAGAACTTC	CASSPMAGGENF
TRBV29-1	TRBJ2-7	few	TRBD2	TGCAGCGCCTGGGGGACTAGCGGGGGGAAACAGTACTTC	CSAWGTSGGKQYF
TRBV10-3	TRBJ2-3	NA	TRBD2	TGTGCCATCAGGGGTTTGGCGGGGGGCACAGATACGCAGTATTTT	CAIRGLAGGTDTQYF
TRBV3-1/TRBV3-2	TRBJ1-1	NA	TRBD1	TGTGCCAGCAGCCAAGCTTACAGGGGCGGCTCTGAAGCTTTCTTT	CASSQAYRGGSEAFF
TRBV7-9	TRBJ1-1	NA	NA	TGTGCCAGCAGCCCTGCGACCGTCACTGAAGCTTTCTTT	CASSPATVTEAFF
TRBV19	TRBJ1-6	NA	NA	TGTGCCAGTAGTGAGACACAGTTCTATAATTCACCCCTCCACTTT	CASSETQFYNSPLHF